The 4 T cell receptor beta chains below were found in one sample sequenced in a study of T cell clonotyping in hematopoietic cell transplantation. Stated time point: recipient sample about 28 days before transplant, after cytoreduction. TCRdb's copy holds only in-frame clones and misses some; the assay was immunoSEQ multiplex PCR. Of 25,000 to 30,000 clones listed, under 90% are singletons. Sequences were derived from peripheral blood mononuclear cells, sampled before stem cell transplant. Receptor source: a man aged 35 to 55 with acute myeloid leukemia. Some clones in this sample may be carry-over from other donors' samples.

This chain uses TRBV4-3 with TRBJ2-1; D might be TRBD1 (6 bases). The germline gives CDR1 LGHNA, CDR2 YSLEER. Trimming stripped 0 bases from V and 8 bases from J, with 20 bases between. CDR3 length: 17 residues. In DNA, the CDR3 is TGCGCCAGCAGCCAAGAGGTCTCAAGGGGGTTCGGGGATGAGCAGTTCTTC. Encoded protein: CASSQEVSRGFGDEQFF.

This chain connects TRBV30 to TRBJ2-7; unclear D gene. Trimming pared 3 bases from V and 7 bases from J, leaving 22 bases between. Germline V gene sequence: CDR1 GTSNPN, CDR2 SVGIG (reference sequence). CDR3 length: 15 residues. The CDR3 DNA reads as TGTGCCTGGAGCGTACAGCTCCCAGGCCAGAGGGAGCAGTACTTC. Translation: CAWSVQLPGQREQYF.

The CDR3 DNA reads as TGTGCCAGCAGACTTCAACAGGGGGCCTGGTCCTACGAGCAGTACTTC. Protein sequence: CASRLQQGAWSYEQYF. The J gene is TRBJ2-7, the V gene TRBV7-8, with 9 nucleotides matching TRBD1. Trimming removed 6 bases from V and 1 base from J; junction bases left unmatched: 10. The germline V gene encodes CDR1 SGHVS and CDR2 FQNEAQ. CDR3 size: 16 residues. The full variable domain, rest sourced from reference TRBV7-8 and TRBJ2-7, is GAGVSQSPRYKVAKRGQDVALRCDPISGHVSLFWYQQALGQGPEFLTYFQNEAQLDKSGLPSDRFFAERPEGSVSTLKIQRTQQEDSAVYLCASRLQQGAWSYEQYFGPGTRLTVT.

The chain employs TRBV6-6 and TRBJ1-5; unclear D gene. There are 13 residues in the CDR3. Germline CDR1 is MNHNY and CDR2 is SVGAGI (reference sequence). The V end lost 2 bases, the J end lost 2 bases, and 4 bases lay between the germline ends. The CDR3 bases are TGTGCCAGCAGTTACACAGGCAATCAGCCCCAGCATTTT. Residues: CASSYTGNQPQHF.